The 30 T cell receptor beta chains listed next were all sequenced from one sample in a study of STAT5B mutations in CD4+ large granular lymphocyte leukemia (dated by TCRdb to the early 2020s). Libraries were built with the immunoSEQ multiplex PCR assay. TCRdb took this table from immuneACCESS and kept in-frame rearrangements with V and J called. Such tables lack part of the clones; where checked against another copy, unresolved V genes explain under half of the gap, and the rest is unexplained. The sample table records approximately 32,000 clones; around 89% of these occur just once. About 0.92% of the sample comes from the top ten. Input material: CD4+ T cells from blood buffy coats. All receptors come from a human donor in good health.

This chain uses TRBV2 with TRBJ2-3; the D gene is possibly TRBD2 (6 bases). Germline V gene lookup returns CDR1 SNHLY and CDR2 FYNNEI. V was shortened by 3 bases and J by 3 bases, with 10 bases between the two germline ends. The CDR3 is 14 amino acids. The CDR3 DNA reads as TGTGCCAGCAGTGAGAGGCGGGGTACAGATACGCAGTATTTT. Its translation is CASSERRGTDTQYF.

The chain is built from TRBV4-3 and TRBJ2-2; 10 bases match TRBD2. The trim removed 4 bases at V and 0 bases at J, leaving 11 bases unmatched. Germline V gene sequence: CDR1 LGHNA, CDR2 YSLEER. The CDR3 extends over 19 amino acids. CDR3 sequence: CASSLELAGRYTNTGELFF. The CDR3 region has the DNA TGCGCCAGCAGCCTAGAACTAGCGGGGAGATACACGAACACCGGGGAGCTGTTTTTT.

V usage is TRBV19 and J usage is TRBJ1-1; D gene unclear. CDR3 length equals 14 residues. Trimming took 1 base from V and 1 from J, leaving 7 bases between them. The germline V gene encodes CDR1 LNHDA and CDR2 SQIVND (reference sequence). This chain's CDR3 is CASSIGLGNTEAFF. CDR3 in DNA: TGTGCCAGTAGTATAGGACTGGGGAACACTGAAGCTTTCTTT.

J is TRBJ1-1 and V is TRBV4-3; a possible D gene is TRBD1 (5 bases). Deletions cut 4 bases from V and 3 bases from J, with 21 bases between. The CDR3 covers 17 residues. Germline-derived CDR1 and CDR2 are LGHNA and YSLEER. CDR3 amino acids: CASSPKTGAGKDTEAFF. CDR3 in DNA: TGCGCCAGCAGCCCTAAAACCGGGGCAGGAAAGGACACTGAAGCTTTCTTT.

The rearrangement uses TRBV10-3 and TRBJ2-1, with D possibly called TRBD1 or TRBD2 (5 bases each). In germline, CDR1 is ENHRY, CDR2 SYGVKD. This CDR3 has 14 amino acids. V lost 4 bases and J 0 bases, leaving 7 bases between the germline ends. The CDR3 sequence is CAISAGTSYNEQFF. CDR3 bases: TGTGCCATCAGTGCCGGGACCTCCTACAATGAGCAGTTCTTC.

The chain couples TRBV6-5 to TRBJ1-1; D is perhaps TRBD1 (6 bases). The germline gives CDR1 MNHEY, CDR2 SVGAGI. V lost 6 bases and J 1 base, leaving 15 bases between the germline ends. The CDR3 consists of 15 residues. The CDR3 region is CASRIIRDKNTEAFF. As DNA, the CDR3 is TGTGCCAGCAGAATAATCCGGGACAAGAACACTGAAGCTTTCTTT.

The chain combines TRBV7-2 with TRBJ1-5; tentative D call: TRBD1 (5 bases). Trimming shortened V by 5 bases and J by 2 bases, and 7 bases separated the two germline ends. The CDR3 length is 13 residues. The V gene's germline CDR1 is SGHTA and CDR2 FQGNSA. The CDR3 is CASSRDGNQPQHF. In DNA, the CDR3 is TGTGCCAGCAGCCGGGACGGCAATCAGCCCCAGCATTTT.

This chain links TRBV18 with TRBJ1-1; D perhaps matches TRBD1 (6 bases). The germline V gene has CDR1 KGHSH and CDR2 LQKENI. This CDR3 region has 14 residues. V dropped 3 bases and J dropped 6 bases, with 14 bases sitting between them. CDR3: CASSPGRTEAEAFF. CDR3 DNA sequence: TGTGCCAGCTCACCTGGTCGGACAGAAGCTGAAGCTTTCTTT.

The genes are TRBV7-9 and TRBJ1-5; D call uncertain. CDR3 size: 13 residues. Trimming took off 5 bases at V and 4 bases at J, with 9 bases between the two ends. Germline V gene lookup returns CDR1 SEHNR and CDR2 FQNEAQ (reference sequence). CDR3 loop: CASSQRGNQPQHF. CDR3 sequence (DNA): TGTGCCAGCAGCCAACGGGGAAATCAGCCCCAGCATTTT. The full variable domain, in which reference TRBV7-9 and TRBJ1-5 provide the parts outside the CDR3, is DTGVSQNPRHKITKRGQNVTFRCDPISEHNRLYWYRQTLGQGPEFLTYFQNEAQLEKSRLLSDRFSAERPKGSFSTLEIQRTEQGDSAMYLCASSQRGNQPQHFGDGTRLSIL.

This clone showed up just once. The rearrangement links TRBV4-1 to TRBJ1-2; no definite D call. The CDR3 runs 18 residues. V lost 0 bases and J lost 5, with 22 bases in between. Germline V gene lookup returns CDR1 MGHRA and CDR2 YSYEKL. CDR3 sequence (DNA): TGCGCCAGCAGCCAAGAGCCGCCCCACACCCGGCAGAGTTATGGCTACACCTTC. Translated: CASSQEPPHTRQSYGYTF.

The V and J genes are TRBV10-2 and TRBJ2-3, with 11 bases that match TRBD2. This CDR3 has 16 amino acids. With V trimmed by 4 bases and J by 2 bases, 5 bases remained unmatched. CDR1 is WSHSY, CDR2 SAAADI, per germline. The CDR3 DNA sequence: TGCGCCAGCAGTGCCTGGACTAGCGGGCCCACAGATACGCAGTATTTT. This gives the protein CASSAWTSGPTDTQYF.

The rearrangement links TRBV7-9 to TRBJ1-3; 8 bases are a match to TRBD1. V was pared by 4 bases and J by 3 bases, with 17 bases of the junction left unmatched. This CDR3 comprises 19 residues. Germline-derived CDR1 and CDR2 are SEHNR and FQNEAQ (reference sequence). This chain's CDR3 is CASSSSRTGLFLSGNTIYF. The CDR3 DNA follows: TGTGCCAGCAGCTCGTCCAGGACAGGGTTGTTTCTGAGTGGAAACACCATATATTTT.

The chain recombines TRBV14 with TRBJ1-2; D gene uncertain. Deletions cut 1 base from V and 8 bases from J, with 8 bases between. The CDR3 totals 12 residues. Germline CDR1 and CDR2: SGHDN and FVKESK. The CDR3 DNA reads TGTGCCAGCAGCCAAGGACAATTGGGCTACACCTTC. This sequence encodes CASSQGQLGYTF.

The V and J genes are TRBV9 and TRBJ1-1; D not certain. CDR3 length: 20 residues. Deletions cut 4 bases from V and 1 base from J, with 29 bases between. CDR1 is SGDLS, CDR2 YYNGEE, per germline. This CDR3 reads CASSQRGSPLGDFSNTEAFF. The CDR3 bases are TGTGCCAGCAGCCAGCGTGGCAGCCCGTTGGGAGATTTTTCGAACACTGAAGCTTTCTTT.

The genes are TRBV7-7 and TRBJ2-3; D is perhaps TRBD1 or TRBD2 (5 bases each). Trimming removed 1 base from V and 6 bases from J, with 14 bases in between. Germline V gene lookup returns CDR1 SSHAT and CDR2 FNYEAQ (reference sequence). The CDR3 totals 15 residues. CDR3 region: CASSLGGTLGDTQYF. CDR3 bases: TGTGCCAGCAGCTTAGGTGGGACCCTGGGGGATACGCAGTATTTT.

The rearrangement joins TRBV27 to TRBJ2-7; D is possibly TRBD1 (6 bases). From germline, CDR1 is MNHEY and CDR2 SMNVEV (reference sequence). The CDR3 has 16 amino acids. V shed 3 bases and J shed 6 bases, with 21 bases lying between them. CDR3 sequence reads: CASSFRARQDAGEQYF. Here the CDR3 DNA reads TGTGCCAGCAGTTTCCGAGCTCGACAGGATGCGGGCGAGCAGTACTTC.

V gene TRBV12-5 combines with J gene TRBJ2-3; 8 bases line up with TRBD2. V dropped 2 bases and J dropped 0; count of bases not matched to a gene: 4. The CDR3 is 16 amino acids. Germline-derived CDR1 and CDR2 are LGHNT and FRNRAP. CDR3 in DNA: TGTGCTAGTGGTTTGCGACGGGAGGGGAGCACAGATACGCAGTATTTT. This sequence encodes CASGLRREGSTDTQYF. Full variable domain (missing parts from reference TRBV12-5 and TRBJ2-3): DARVTQTPRHKVTEMGQEVTMRCQPILGHNTVFWYRQTMMQGLELLAYFRNRAPLDDSGMPKDRFSAEMPDATLATLKIQPSEPRDSAVYFCASGLRREGSTDTQYFGPGTRLTVL.

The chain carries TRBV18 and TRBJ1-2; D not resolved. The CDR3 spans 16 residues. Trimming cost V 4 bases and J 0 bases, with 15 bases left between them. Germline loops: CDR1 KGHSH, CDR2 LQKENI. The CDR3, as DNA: TGTGCCAGCTCACTGGAGGGCACTCGTACTAACTATGGCTACACCTTC. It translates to CASSLEGTRTNYGYTF. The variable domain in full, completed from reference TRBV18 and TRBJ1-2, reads NAGVMQNPRHLVRRRGQEARLRCSPMKGHSHVYWYRQLPEEGLKFMVYLQKENIIDESGMPKERFSAEFPKEGPSILRIQQVVRGDSAAYFCASSLEGTRTNYGYTFGSGTRLTVV.

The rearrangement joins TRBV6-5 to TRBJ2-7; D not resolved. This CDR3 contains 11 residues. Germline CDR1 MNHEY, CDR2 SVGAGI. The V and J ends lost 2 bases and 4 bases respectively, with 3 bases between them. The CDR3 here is CASSYLYEQYF. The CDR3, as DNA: TGTGCCAGCAGTTACCTTTACGAGCAGTACTTC.

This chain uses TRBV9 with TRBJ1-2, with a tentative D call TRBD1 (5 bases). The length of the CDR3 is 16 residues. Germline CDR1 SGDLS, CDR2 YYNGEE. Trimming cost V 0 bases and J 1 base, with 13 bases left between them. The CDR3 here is CASSVGQGGGNYGYTF. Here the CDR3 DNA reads TGTGCCAGCAGCGTAGGCCAGGGTGGGGGTAACTATGGCTACACCTTC. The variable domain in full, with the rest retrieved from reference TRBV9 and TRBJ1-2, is DSGVTQTPKHLITATGQRVTLRCSPRSGDLSVYWYQQSLDQGLQFLIQYYNGEERAKGNILERFSAQQFPDLHSELNLSSLELGDSALYFCASSVGQGGGNYGYTFGSGTRLTVV.

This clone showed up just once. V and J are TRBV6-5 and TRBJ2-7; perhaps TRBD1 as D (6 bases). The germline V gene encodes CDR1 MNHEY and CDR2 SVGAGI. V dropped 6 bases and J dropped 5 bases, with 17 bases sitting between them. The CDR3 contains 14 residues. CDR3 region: CASRINEQGDEQYF. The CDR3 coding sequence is TGTGCCAGCAGAATAAACGAACAGGGAGACGAGCAGTACTTC.

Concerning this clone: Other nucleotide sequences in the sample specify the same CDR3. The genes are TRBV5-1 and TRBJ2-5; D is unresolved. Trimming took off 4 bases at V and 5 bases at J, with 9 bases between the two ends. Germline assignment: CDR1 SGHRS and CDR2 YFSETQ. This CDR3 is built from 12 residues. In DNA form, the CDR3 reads TGCGCCAGCAGCCCCCCCGAGGAGACCCAGTACTTC. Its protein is CASSPPEETQYF.

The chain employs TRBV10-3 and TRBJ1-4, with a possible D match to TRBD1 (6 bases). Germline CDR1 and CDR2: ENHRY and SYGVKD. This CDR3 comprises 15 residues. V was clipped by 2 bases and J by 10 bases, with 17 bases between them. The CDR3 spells CAISEPPATTGKLFF. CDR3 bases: TGTGCCATCAGTGAGCCGCCAGCTACGACAGGAAAACTGTTTTTT.

In DNA form, the CDR3 reads TGTGCCACCAGCAGAGTAGGCAGGGAGGGTACTGAAGCTTTCTTT. This gives the protein CATSRVGREGTEAFF. The V gene is TRBV15, the J gene TRBJ1-1, with a weak D call TRBD1 (5 bases). There are 15 residues in the CDR3. The V gene lost 1 base and the J gene lost 5 bases, with 14 bases spanning the gap. CDR1 LNHNV and CDR2 YYDKDF come from the germline V gene (reference sequence).

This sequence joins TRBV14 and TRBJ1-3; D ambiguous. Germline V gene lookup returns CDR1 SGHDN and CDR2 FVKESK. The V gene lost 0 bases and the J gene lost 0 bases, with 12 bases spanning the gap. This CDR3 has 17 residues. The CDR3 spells CASSQDRTVISGNTIYF. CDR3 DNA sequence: TGTGCCAGCAGCCAAGATAGGACGGTGATCTCTGGAAACACCATATATTTT.

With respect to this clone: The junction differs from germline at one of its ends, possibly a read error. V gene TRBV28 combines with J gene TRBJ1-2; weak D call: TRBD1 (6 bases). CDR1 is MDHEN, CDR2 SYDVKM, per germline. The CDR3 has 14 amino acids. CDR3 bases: TGTGCCAGCAGTTCAGGGGCATCAGGCATTCAGGGCGCCTTC. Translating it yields CASSSGASGIQGAF.

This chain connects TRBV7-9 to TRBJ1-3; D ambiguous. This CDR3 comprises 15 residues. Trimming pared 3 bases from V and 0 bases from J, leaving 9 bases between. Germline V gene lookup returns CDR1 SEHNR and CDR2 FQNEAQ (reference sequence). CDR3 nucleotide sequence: TGTGCCAGCAGCTTTAACGGCGCCTCTGGAAACACCATATATTTT. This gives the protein CASSFNGASGNTIYF.

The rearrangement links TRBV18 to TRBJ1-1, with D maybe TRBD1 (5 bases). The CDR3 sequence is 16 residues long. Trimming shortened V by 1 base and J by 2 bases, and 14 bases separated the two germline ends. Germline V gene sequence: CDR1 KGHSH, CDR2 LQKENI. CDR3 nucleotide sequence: TGTGCCAGCTCACCACGGGTAGCAGGGTTAAACACTGAAGCTTTCTTT. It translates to CASSPRVAGLNTEAFF.

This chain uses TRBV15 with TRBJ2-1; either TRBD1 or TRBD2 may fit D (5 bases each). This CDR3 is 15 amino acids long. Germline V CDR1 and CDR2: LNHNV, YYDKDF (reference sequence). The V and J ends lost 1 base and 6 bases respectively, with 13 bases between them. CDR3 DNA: TGTGCCACCAGCAGAGGCCCGAAGGGACCCAATGAGCAGTTCTTC. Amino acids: CATSRGPKGPNEQFF.

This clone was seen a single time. The CDR3 region is CASSEEGTGRDTQYF. The CDR3 nucleotides are TGTGCCAGCAGTGAGGAAGGGACAGGAAGGGATACGCAGTATTTT. This chain links TRBV25-1 with TRBJ2-3, with TRBD1 matching 8 bases. Germline V CDR1 and CDR2: MGHDK, SYGVNS. V shed 3 bases, J shed 6 bases, and the junction held 8 bases outside the gene matches. The CDR3 length is 15 residues.